This entry lists 6 T cell receptor beta chains sequenced from one sample in a study of blood T cell repertoires in COVID-19. Here immunoSEQ multiplex PCR was the method, and the copy in TCRdb shows in-frame clones only, minus some. The table lists roughly 80,000 clones, under 90% of them singletons, with more than 12% in the top ten. Sequencing was carried out using peripheral blood. These receptors all stem from a woman in her 70s with acute or convalescent COVID-19.

The V gene is TRBV7-2, the J gene TRBJ1-2, with 8 bases that match TRBD1. J lost 4 bases, V lost 1 base, and 8 bases had no gene match. CDR3 size: 16 residues. Germline V CDR1 and CDR2: SGHTA, FQGNSA. CDR3 amino acids: CASSLDPAGGGYGYTF. CDR3 nucleotide sequence: TGTGCCAGCAGCTTAGATCCCGCAGGGGGCGGCTATGGCTACACCTTC.

The chain links TRBV7-8 to TRBJ1-3; D is ambiguous. The CDR3 covers 13 residues. V dropped 5 bases and J dropped 2 bases, with 7 bases sitting between them. CDR1 and CDR2 from the germline V gene are SGHVS and FQNEAQ. The CDR3 DNA reads as TGTGCCAGCAGCGACAACACTGGAAACACCATATATTTT. It is translated as CASSDNTGNTIYF.

The rearrangement links TRBV28 to TRBJ1-2; TRBD1 agrees at 9 bases. J lost 7 bases, V lost 4 bases, and 7 bases had no gene match. Germline CDR1 is MDHEN and CDR2 is SYDVKM. This CDR3 has 14 residues. This CDR3 is CASSSGDRATGYTF. The CDR3 nucleotides are TGTGCCAGCAGTTCTGGGGACAGGGCAACTGGCTACACCTTC.

The chain is built from TRBV25-1 and TRBJ1-1; D is perhaps TRBD1 (6 bases). In germline, CDR1 is MGHDK, CDR2 SYGVNS. The CDR3 covers 15 residues. V lost 1 base, J lost 1 base, and 10 bases lay in between. CDR3 sequence: CASSELGRGNTEAFF. CDR3 DNA sequence: TGTGCCAGCAGTGAATTGGGCAGGGGGAACACTGAAGCTTTCTTT.

V is TRBV6-2 or TRBV6-3 and J is TRBJ2-2; TRBD2 agrees at 11 bases. Germline CDR1 reads MNHEY; CDR2 reads SVGEGT. Trimming cost V 4 bases and J 5 bases; bases outside gene matches: 3. The CDR3 length is 15 residues. The CDR3 region is CASSLTSGVTGELFF. The CDR3 coding sequence is TGTGCCAGCAGTTTGACTAGCGGGGTGACCGGGGAGCTGTTTTTT.

V and J are TRBV19 and TRBJ2-5; D is perhaps TRBD2 (6 bases). This CDR3 is 13 amino acids long. Germline V lookup: CDR1 LNHDA, CDR2 SQIVND (reference sequence). Trimming stripped 5 bases from V and 5 bases from J, with 12 bases between. CDR3 sequence: CASSRTEGETQYF. The CDR3 coding sequence is TGTGCCAGTAGTCGGACGGAGGGGGAGACCCAGTACTTC. The full variable domain, with the rest looked up from reference TRBV19 and TRBJ2-5, is DGGITQSPKYLFRKEGQNVTLSCEQNLNHDAMYWYRQDPGQGLRLIYYSQIVNDFQKGDIAEGYSVSREKKESFPLTVTSAQKNPTAFYLCASSRTEGETQYFGPGTRLLVL.